This TCR beta chain was observed in a study of shared clonotypes between healthy human individuals. Naive CD8 cells, CD45RO-negative and positively selected for CCR7, excluded terminally differentiated effector memory CD45RA+ cells. Study-level findings and limits: Among the subsets, naive ones generally showed larger estimated richness than memory ones.

To note about this clone: Its antigen is unidentified. A junction end diverges from the germline sequence, so it may reflect a read error.

The method was immunoSEQ multiplex PCR; TCRdb's version includes in-frame clones alone and lacks a portion of them. The data hold some 2.1 million clones, with 85% to 95% observed a single time. Germline V gene lookup returns CDR1 KGHSH and CDR2 LQKENI. The CDR3 totals 15 residues. The receptor was isolated from a man aged 18-30 years in good health. Some clones in this sample may be carry-over from other donors' samples. The V gene is TRBV18, the J gene TRBJ2-3; 7 positions agree with TRBD2. The sample was naive CD8+ T cells from PBMCs. Here the CDR3 DNA reads TGTGCCAGCTCACCATCGCGAGTGGGAGGGGATACGCAGTGTTTT. As protein: CASSPSRVGGDTQCF.